This record looks at one T cell receptor beta chain sequence and its context. The antigen is undetermined. The data were taken from a study of immune cell composition in non-small cell lung cancer. Study-wide context: Most cases were lung adenocarcinoma or squamous cell carcinoma.

The normal lung sample lay at least 3 cm, and maximally far, from the tumour. Trimming took off 0 bases at V and 6 bases at J, with 15 bases between the two ends. Per the germline V gene, CDR1 is SGHRS and CDR2 is YFSETQ. The CDR3 is 15 residues long. Whole-study results and caveats: Roughly 82% of squamous and roughly 34% of adenocarcinoma cases had tumour-associated clones >0.5%. Overall clonality, unlike maximal tumour-associated clone frequency, did not predict TIL reactivity.

Some clones are missing from TCRdb's copy, which holds only in-frame ones; the method was immunoSEQ multiplex PCR. The sample holds over 6,500 clones, about 68% seen once. The source is a human donor with non-small cell lung cancer. The rearrangement uses TRBV5-1 and TRBJ1-2, with a weak D call TRBD1 (5 bases). Material: non-adjacent lung tissue. CDR3 amino acids: CASSLAGQGRNGYTF. The CDR3, as DNA: TGCGCCAGCAGCTTGGCCGGGCAGGGTAGGAATGGCTACACCTTC.